Following are 14 T cell receptor beta chains from one sample sequenced in a study of T cell changes during pregnancy in multiple sclerosis. Data came from immunoSEQ multiplex PCR; TCRdb stores just in-frame clones and leaves some out. The sample includes about 40,000 clones, around 90% of them seen just once. Specimen: CD4+ T cells from peripheral blood mononuclear cells, collected in the third trimester of pregnancy. Receptors were obtained from a female donor with multiple sclerosis, enrolled in a pregnancy study.

The rearrangement joins TRBV30 to TRBJ2-5; 15 bases are a match to TRBD2. The J segment lost 4 bases and the V segment lost 5 bases, leaving 5 bases of the junction unmatched. CDR1 is GTSNPN and CDR2 is SVGIG in the germline V gene (reference sequence). This CDR3 contains 15 residues. CDR3 residues: CAWGSGLAGGETQYF. The CDR3 DNA sequence: TGTGCCTGGGGTTCGGGACTAGCGGGAGGAGAGACCCAGTACTTC.

The chain recombines TRBV2 with TRBJ2-2, with 13 bases fitting TRBD2. Germline V CDR1 and CDR2: SNHLY, FYNNEI. V lost 6 bases and J lost 5; bases outside the gene matches: 6. The CDR3 runs to 16 residues. The CDR3 coding sequence is TGTGCCAGCAGGAAAGGACTAGCGGGAGCTACCGGGGAGCTGTTTTTT. This encodes CASRKGLAGATGELFF.

The V gene is TRBV27, the J gene TRBJ2-1; D call uncertain. The germline V gene has CDR1 MNHEY and CDR2 SMNVEV (reference sequence). CDR3 size: 13 residues. Trimming shortened V by 2 bases and J by 5 bases, and 7 bases separated the two germline ends. The CDR3 sequence: CASSLDKNNEQFF. The CDR3, as DNA: TGTGCCAGCAGTTTAGACAAAAACAATGAGCAGTTCTTC.

This sequence joins TRBV7-6 and TRBJ2-1; D gene unclear. The CDR3 is made up of 15 amino acids. Germline CDR1 SGHVS, CDR2 FNYEAQ. The V end was cut by 2 bases, the J end by 0 bases, with 8 bases between. CDR3 amino acids: CASSLTSSSYNEQFF. CDR3 in DNA: TGTGCCAGCAGCTTAACCTCGAGCTCCTACAATGAGCAGTTCTTC. Based on the CDR3 plus reference TRBV7-6 and TRBJ2-1, the full variable domain is GAGVSQSPRYKVTKRGQDVALRCDPISGHVSLYWYRQALGQGPEFLTYFNYEAQQDKSGLPNDRFSAERPEGSISTLTIQRTEQRDSAMYRCASSLTSSSYNEQFFGPGTRLTVL.

V usage is TRBV7-2 and J usage is TRBJ2-4; perhaps TRBD1 as D (6 bases). V was cut by 6 bases and J by 6 bases, with 15 bases left in between. The CDR3 has 14 residues. The germline gives CDR1 SGHTA, CDR2 FQGNSA. The CDR3 loop reads CASRGTGQGNIQYF. The CDR3 region has the DNA TGTGCCAGCAGGGGAACAGGGCAGGGAAACATTCAGTACTTC.

The V and J genes are TRBV4-1 and TRBJ1-3; D perhaps matches TRBD1 (6 bases). Germline loops: CDR1 MGHRA, CDR2 YSYEKL. V lost 4 bases and J lost 0, with 19 bases in between. The CDR3 loop spans 18 amino acids. The CDR3 nucleotides are TGCGCCAGCAGCCCCGGCGGGGGGGCGAGTGTCTCTGGAAACACCATATATTTT. Amino acids: CASSPGGGASVSGNTIYF.

This chain connects TRBV5-1 to TRBJ1-1; maybe TRBD1 (5 bases). The CDR3 is 17 residues long. Trimming left V 1 base short and J 4 bases short, with 20 bases between. Germline V gene lookup returns CDR1 SGHRS and CDR2 YFSETQ. The CDR3 coding sequence is TGCGCCAGCAGCTTGCGGAGGGGAGTACAAACCGTCACTGAAGCTTTCTTT. It yields the protein CASSLRRGVQTVTEAFF.

V gene TRBV18 combines with J gene TRBJ2-2; 15 nucleotides agree with TRBD2. The germline V gene encodes CDR1 KGHSH and CDR2 LQKENI. After removal of 0 bases from V and 1 base from J, the junction contained 0 bases not matched to a gene. The CDR3 contains 18 residues. The DNA of the CDR3 is TGTGCCAGCTCACCACCGGGACTAGCGGGAGGGAACACCGGGGAGCTGTTTTTT. This sequence encodes CASSPPGLAGGNTGELFF. Together with reference TRBV18 and TRBJ2-2, the CDR3 gives the full variable domain: NAGVMQNPRHLVRRRGQEARLRCSPMKGHSHVYWYRQLPEEGLKFMVYLQKENIIDESGMPKERFSAEFPKEGPSILRIQQVVRGDSAAYFCASSPPGLAGGNTGELFFGEGSRLTVL.

V and J are TRBV7-6 and TRBJ2-1, with D tentatively TRBD1 (6 bases). Trimming removed 5 bases from V and 6 bases from J, with 11 bases in between. This CDR3 has 13 residues. Germline CDR1 and CDR2: SGHVS and FNYEAQ. DNA for the CDR3: TGTGCCAGCAGCCTTCTACAGGGCAATGAGCAGTTCTTC. Its translation is CASSLLQGNEQFF.

As concerns this clone: This specimen includes other DNA sequences encoding the same CDR3. The chain carries TRBV19 and TRBJ2-7, with 9 bases fitting TRBD1. Per germline, CDR1 LNHDA and CDR2 SQIVND (reference sequence). The CDR3 has 14 amino acids. After removal of 3 bases from V and 2 bases from J, the junction contained 2 bases not matched to a gene. The CDR3: CASSIGTGPYEQYF. In DNA, the CDR3 is TGTGCCAGTAGTATCGGGACAGGGCCCTACGAGCAGTACTTC.

This rearrangement joins TRBV7-3 to TRBJ2-1; 8 bases fit TRBD2. CDR1 is SGHTA, CDR2 FQGTGA, per germline. With V trimmed by 5 bases and J by 7 bases, 10 bases remained unmatched. The CDR3 extends over 15 amino acids. Here the CDR3 reads CASSPTGLVYNEQFF. The CDR3, as DNA: TGTGCCAGCAGCCCGACGGGACTAGTTTATAATGAGCAGTTCTTC.

The genes are TRBV29-1 and TRBJ1-2; possibly TRBD1 for D (6 bases). Germline values: CDR1 SQVTM, CDR2 ANQGSEA. The V end lost 3 bases, the J end lost 7 bases, and 15 bases lay between the germline ends. The CDR3 totals 13 residues. Here the CDR3 reads CSVDWGGRSGYTF. CDR3 nucleotides: TGCAGCGTTGATTGGGGGGGCAGGTCTGGCTACACCTTC.

This clone appeared once. The chain joins TRBV30 to TRBJ2-1, with D unclear. Germline V lookup: CDR1 GTSNPN, CDR2 SVGIG (reference sequence). The V and J ends lost 0 bases and 6 bases respectively, with 6 bases between them. The length of the CDR3 is 12 residues. CDR3 amino acids: CAWSVHLNEQFF. The CDR3 coding sequence is TGTGCCTGGAGTGTACACCTCAATGAGCAGTTCTTC.

This clone was observed a single time. The chain is built from TRBV5-1 and TRBJ2-4; 7 bases match TRBD1. This CDR3 is 17 amino acids long. Unmatched junction bases numbered 6, after V lost 0 bases and J lost 0 bases. Germline V lookup: CDR1 SGHRS, CDR2 YFSETQ. The CDR3 nucleotides are TGCGCCAGCAGCTTGGGTGGGACAGACTTAGCCAAAAACATTCAGTACTTC. Translation gives CASSLGGTDLAKNIQYF.